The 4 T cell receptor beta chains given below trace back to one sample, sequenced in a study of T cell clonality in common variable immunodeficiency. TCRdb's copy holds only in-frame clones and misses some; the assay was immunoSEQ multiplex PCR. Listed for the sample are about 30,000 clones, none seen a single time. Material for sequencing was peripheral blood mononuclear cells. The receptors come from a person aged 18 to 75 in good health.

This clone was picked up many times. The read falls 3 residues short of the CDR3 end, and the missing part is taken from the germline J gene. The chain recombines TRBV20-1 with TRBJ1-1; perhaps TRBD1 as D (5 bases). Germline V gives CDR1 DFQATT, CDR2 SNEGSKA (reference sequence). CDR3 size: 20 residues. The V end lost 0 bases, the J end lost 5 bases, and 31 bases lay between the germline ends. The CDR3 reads CSAREGTYVGGGFRGTEAFF. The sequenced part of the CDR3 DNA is TGCAGTGCTAGAGAGGGGACTTATGTGGGGGGGGGATTTCGTGGGACTGAA.

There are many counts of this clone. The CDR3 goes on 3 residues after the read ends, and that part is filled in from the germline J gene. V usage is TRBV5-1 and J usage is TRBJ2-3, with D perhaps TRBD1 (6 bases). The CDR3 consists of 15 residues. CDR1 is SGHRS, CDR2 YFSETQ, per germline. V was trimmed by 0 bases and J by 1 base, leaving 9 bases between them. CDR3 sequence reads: CASSLEGGGTDTQYF. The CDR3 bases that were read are TGCGCCAGCAGCTTGGAAGGGGGAGGCACAGATACG.

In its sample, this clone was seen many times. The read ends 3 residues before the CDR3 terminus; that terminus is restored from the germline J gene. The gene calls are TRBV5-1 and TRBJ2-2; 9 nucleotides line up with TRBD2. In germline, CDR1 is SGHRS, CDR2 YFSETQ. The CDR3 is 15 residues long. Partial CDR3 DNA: TGCGCCAGCAGCGATGCGGGGGGGGGTGGTTCACCG. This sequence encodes CASSDAGGGGSP. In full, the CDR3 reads CASSDAGGGGSPLFF.

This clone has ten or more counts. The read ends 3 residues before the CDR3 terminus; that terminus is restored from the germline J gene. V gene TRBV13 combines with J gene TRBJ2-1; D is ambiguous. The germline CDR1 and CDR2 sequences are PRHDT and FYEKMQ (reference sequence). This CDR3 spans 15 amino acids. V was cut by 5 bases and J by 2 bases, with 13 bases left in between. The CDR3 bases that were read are TGTGCCAGCAGCCTCGGGTCCGGAACCTACAATGAG. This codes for CASSLGSGTYNE. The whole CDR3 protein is CASSLGSGTYNEQFF.